The 8 T cell receptor beta chains below come from one sample, sequenced in a study of blood T cell repertoires in COVID-19. Assay used: immunoSEQ multiplex PCR; TCRdb lists only in-frame clones, some missing. This sample has 410,000 or so clones; around 86% occur once, and the top ten carry over 1.3%. Sequences were obtained from peripheral blood. All receptors come from a woman under 40 with active or convalescent COVID-19.

The CDR3 bases are TGTGCCAGCAGTGAAGCAGGAGGCCCCGGCTCTGGAAACACCATATATTTT. This translates into CASSEAGGPGSGNTIYF. This chain uses TRBV6-1 with TRBJ1-3; D is ambiguous. CDR1 and CDR2 from the germline V gene are MNHNS and SASEGT. The CDR3 spans 17 residues. Trimming shortened V by 0 bases and J by 0 bases, and 12 bases separated the two germline ends.

The chain employs TRBV19 and TRBJ1-1, with a tentative D call TRBD1 (6 bases). The CDR3 totals 16 residues. V shed 7 bases and J shed 2 bases, with 20 bases lying between them. The germline V gene has CDR1 LNHDA and CDR2 SQIVND (reference sequence). The CDR3 spells CASTLTGEGGNTEAFF. Written as DNA, the CDR3 is TGTGCCAGTACCCTAACCGGGGAAGGGGGAAACACTGAAGCTTTCTTT.

J is TRBJ2-7 and V is TRBV5-4; maybe TRBD2 (6 bases). Germline CDR1 reads SGHNT; CDR2 reads YYREEE (reference sequence). This CDR3 is built from 13 residues. The V and J ends lost 3 bases and 3 bases respectively, with 10 bases between them. DNA of the CDR3: TGTGCCAGCAGCTGGGGGGACGGCTACGAGCAGTACTTC. Translated, it gives CASSWGDGYEQYF.

The CDR3 sequence is CASSFKSFYRGDKGNTIYF. CDR3 coding DNA: TGTGCCAGCAGCTTTAAAAGTTTCTACAGGGGGGATAAAGGAAACACCATATATTTT. The chain has TRBV7-9 and TRBJ1-3; TRBD1 matches at 8 bases. After removal of 3 bases from V and 4 bases from J, the junction contained 17 bases not matched to a gene. Germline-derived CDR1 and CDR2 are SEHNR and FQNEAQ (reference sequence). CDR3 length equals 19 residues.

This chain links TRBV29-1 with TRBJ1-5; maybe TRBD1 (6 bases). The V gene's germline CDR1 is SQVTM and CDR2 ANQGSEA. V dropped 4 bases and J dropped 6 bases, with 13 bases sitting between them. This CDR3 comprises 13 residues. The CDR3 loop is CSVGPTGGQPQHF. CDR3 nucleotide sequence: TGCAGCGTTGGACCGACAGGCGGTCAGCCCCAGCATTTT.

As concerns this clone: One junction end does not reproduce the germline sequence, and a read error may be involved. The chain links TRBV10-3 to TRBJ1-2; D is perhaps TRBD1 (5 bases). The CDR3 loop spans 15 amino acids. Germline V gene data show CDR1 as ENHRY and CDR2 as SYGVKD. The DNA for the CDR3 is TGTGCCATCAGTGAGTCACTCGGGGGACTGGATGGCCACACCTTC. Translation gives CAISESLGGLDGHTF.

The J gene is TRBJ1-3, the V gene TRBV12-3 or TRBV12-4; D remains ambiguous. The V gene lost 7 bases and the J gene lost 3 bases, with 7 bases spanning the gap. This CDR3 has 12 amino acids. Here the CDR3 reads CASTFLGNTIYF. CDR3 nucleotides: TGTGCCAGCACCTTCCTTGGAAACACCATATATTTT.

This chain connects TRBV19 to TRBJ1-4, with D maybe TRBD1 (5 bases). This CDR3 is built from 18 residues. The V end lost 2 bases, the J end lost 0 bases, and 16 bases lay between the germline ends. Germline CDR1 reads LNHDA; CDR2 reads SQIVND (reference sequence). CDR3 DNA: TGTGCCAGTAGTATACTTAAGGGCAGGGCAGCAACTAATGAAAAACTGTTTTTT. Residues: CASSILKGRAATNEKLFF.